This T cell receptor beta chain was retrieved from a study of T cells in Graves' hyperthyroidism and ophthalmopathy. At the level of the study: Peripheral blood samples were taken at initial diagnosis, prior to any treatment.

This clonotype was observed a few times. Its antigen is undetermined. V lost 4 bases and J lost 1, with 10 bases in between. This CDR3 has 14 amino acids. CDR1 and CDR2 from the germline V gene are LGHNA and YSLEER. The study left out patients who had uncontrolled infection, other autoimmune disease, pregnancy or lactation. Findings and caveats of the study: Most thyroid clonotypes that were expanded above 0.001 also turned up in blood.

The investigators amplified TCR beta CDR3 regions from RNA transcripts. In the first-round RT-PCR of the TCR CDR3, the HTBI primer set was used. Each CDR3 protein is one row after TCRdb ran MiXCR on the multiplex PCR reads. Here the sample spans about 280,000 distinct CDR3 sequences, less than 30% being singletons. Sequenced: blood. The sequence derives from a man between 40 and 49 years old with Graves' hyperthyroidism that later progressed to Graves' ophthalmopathy. The chain is built from TRBV4-3 and TRBJ1-1; D unclear. CDR3 region: CASSPEAGNTEAFF. CDR3 in DNA: TGCGCCAGCAGCCCAGAGGCAGGGAACACTGAAGCTTTCTTT.